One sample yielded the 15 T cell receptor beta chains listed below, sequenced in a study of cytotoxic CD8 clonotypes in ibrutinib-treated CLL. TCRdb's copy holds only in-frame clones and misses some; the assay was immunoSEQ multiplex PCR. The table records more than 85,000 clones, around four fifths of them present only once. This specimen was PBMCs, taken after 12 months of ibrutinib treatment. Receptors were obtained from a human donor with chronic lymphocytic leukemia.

The CDR3 here is CASSLPGLGSYEQYF. CDR3 nucleotide sequence: TGTGCCAGCAGCCTCCCGGGTCTGGGCTCCTACGAGCAGTACTTC. The rearrangement joins TRBV14 to TRBJ2-7; the D is unclear. Per the germline V gene, CDR1 is SGHDN and CDR2 is FVKESK. V was cut by 4 bases and J by 0 bases, with 13 bases left in between. The CDR3 contains 15 residues.

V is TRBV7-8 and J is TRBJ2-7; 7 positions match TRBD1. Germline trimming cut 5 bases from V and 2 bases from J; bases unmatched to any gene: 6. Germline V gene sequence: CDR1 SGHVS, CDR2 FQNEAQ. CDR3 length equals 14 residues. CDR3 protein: CASSPDRVAYEQYF. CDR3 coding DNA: TGTGCCAGCAGCCCCGACAGGGTGGCCTACGAGCAGTACTTC.

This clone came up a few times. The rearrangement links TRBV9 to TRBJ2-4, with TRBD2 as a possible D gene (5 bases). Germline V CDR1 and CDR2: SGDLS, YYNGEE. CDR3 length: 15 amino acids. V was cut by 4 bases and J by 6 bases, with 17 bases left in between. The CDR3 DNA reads TGTGCCAGCAGCCCGAAGCGGCAGGTAATAAACATTCAGTACTTC. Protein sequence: CASSPKRQVINIQYF.

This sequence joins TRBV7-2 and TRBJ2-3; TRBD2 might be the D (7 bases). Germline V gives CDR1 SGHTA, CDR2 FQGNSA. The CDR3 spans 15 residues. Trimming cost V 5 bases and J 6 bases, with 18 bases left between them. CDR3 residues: CASSPRGLGGDTQYF. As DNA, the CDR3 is TGTGCCAGCAGCCCCCGAGGACTAGGGGGTGATACGCAGTATTTT.

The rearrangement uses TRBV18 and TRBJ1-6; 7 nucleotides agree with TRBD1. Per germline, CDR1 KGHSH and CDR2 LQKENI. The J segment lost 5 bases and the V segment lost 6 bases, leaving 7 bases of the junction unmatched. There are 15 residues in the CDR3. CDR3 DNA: TGTGCCAGCTCCCCCGGGACAGCCGATAATTCACCCCTCCACTTT. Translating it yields CASSPGTADNSPLHF.

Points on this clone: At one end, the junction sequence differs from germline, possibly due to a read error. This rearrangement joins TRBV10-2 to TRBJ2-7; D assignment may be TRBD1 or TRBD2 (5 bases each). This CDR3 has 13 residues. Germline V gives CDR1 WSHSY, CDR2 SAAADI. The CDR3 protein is CASSEGEFYEQYF. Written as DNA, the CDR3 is TGTGCCAGCAGTGAAGGGGAGTTCTACGAGCAGTACTTC.

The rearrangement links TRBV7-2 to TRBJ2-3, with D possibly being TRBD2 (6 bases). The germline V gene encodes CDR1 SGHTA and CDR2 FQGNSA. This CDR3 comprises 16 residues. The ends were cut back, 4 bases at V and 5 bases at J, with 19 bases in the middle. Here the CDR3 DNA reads TGTGCCAGCAGCTCTTCTCCCGGGACTTACCTAGATACGCAGTATTTT. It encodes CASSSSPGTYLDTQYF.

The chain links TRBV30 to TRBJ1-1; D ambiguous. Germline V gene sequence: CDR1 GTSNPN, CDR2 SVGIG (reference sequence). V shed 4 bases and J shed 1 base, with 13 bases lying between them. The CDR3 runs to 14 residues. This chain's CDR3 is CAWNPFLRNTEAFF. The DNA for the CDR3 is TGTGCCTGGAACCCCTTTTTGAGGAACACTGAAGCTTTCTTT. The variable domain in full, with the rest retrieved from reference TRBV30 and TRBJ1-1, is SQTIHQWPATLVQPVGSPLSLECTVEGTSNPNLYWYRQAAGRGLQLLFYSVGIGQISSEVPQNLSASRPQDRQFILSSKKLLLSDSGFYLCAWNPFLRNTEAFFGQGTRLTVV.

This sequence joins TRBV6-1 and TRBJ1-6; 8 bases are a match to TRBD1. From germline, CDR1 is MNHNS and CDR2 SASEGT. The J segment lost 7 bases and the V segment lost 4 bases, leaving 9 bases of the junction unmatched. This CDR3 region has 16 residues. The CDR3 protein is CASSVGTGYQNSPLHF. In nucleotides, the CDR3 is TGTGCCAGCAGTGTAGGGACAGGATACCAAAATTCACCCCTCCACTTT.

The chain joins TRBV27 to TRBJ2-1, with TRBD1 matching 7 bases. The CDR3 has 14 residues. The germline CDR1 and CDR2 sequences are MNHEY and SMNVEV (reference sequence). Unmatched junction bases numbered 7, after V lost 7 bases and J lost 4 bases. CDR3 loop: CASKRGGGYNEQFF. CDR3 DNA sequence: TGTGCCAGCAAGAGAGGGGGCGGGTACAATGAGCAGTTCTTC.

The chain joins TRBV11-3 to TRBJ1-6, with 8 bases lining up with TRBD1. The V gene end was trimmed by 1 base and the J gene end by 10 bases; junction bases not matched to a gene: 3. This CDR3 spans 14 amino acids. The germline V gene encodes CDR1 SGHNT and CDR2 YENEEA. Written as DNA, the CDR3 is TGTGCCAGCAGCTTAGTGACAGGGGACTCACCCCTCCACTTT. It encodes CASSLVTGDSPLHF.

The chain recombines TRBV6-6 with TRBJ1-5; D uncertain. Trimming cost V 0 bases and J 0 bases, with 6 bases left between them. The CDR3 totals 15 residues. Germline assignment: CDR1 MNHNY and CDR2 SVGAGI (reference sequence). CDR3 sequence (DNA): TGTGCCAGCAGTTACTCGGCACCTAGCAATCAGCCCCAGCATTTT. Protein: CASSYSAPSNQPQHF.

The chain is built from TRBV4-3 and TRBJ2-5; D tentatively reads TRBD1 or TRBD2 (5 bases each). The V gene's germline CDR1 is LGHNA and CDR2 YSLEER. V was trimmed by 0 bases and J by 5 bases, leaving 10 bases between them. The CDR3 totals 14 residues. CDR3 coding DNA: TGCGCCAGCAGCCAAGACTACGGGGCGGAGACCCAGTACTTC. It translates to CASSQDYGAETQYF.

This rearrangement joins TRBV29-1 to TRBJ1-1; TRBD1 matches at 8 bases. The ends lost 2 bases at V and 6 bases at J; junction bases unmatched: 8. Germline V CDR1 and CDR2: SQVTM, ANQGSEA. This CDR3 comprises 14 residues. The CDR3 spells CSVELPGGRAEAFF. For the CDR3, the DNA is TGCAGCGTTGAATTACCAGGGGGCAGGGCTGAAGCTTTCTTT.

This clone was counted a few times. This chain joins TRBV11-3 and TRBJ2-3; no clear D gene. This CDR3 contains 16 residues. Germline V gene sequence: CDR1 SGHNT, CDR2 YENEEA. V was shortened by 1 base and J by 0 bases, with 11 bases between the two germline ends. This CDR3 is CASSLGLDASTDTQYF. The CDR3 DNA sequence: TGTGCCAGCAGCTTAGGGCTCGACGCTAGCACAGATACGCAGTATTTT. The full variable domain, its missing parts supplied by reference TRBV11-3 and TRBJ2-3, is EAGVVQSPRYKIIEKKQPVAFWCNPISGHNTLYWYLQNLGQGPELLIRYENEEAVDDSQLPKDRFSAERLKGVDSTLKIQPAELGDSAVYLCASSLGLDASTDTQYFGPGTRLTVL.